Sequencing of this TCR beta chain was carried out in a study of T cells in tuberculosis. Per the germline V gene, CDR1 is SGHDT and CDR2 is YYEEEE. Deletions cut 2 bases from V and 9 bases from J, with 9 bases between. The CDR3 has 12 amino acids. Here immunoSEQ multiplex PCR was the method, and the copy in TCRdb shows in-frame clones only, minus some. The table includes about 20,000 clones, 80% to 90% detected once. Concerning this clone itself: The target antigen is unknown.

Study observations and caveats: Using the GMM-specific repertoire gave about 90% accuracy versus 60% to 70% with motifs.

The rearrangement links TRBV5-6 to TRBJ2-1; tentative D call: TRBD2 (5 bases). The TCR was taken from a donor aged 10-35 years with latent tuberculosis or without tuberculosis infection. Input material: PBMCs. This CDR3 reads CASSFSAPEQFF. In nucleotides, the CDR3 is TGTGCCAGCAGCTTTAGCGCTCCTGAGCAGTTCTTC. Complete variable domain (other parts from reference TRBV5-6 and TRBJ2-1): DAGVTQSPTHLIKTRGQQVTLRCSPKSGHDTVSWYQQALGQGPQFIFQYYEEEERQRGNFPDRFSGHQFPNYSSELNVNALLLGDSALYLCASSFSAPEQFFGPGTRLTVL.